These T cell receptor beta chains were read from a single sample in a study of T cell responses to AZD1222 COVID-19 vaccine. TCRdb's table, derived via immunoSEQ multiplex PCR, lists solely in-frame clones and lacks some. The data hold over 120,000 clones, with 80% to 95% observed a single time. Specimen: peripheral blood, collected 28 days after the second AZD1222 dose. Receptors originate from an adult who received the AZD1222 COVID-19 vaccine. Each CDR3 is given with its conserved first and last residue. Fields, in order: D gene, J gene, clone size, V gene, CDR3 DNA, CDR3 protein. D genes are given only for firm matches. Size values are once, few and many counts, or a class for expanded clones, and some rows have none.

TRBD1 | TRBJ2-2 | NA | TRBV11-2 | TGTGCCAGCAGCACAAATCCGGGACAGGGGACCGGGGAGCTGTTTTTT | CASSTNPGQGTGELFF
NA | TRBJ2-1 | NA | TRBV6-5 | TGTGCCAGCAGTTACCGGGACTCCTACAATGAGCAGTTCTTC | CASSYRDSYNEQFF
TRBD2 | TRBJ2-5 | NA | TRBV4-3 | TGCGCCAGCAGCCCTGGGGGACGGGGGGAAGAGACCCAGTACTTC | CASSPGGRGEETQYF
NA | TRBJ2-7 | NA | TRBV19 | TGTGCCAGTGCCCGGGACCACTCATCCTACGAGCAGTACTTC | CASARDHSSYEQYF
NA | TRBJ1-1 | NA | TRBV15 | TGTGCCACCAGCAGAGATACCGAGGTCTCATATGAAGCTTTCTTT | CATSRDTEVSYEAFF
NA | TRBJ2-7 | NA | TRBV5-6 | TGTGCCAGCAGCCAGGGGTTCTACGAGCAGTACTTC | CASSQGFYEQYF
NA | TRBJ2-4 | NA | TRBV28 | TGTGCCAGCAGCCCCGGGACCGTTAGCCCCCAGTACTTC | CASSPGTVSPQYF
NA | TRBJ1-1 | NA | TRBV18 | TGTGCCAGCTCACCACCCCCTCGAACTGAAGCTTTCTTT | CASSPPPRTEAFF
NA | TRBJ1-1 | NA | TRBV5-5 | TGTGCCAGCAGCTCCGGGGGACAGAACACTGAAGCTTTCTTT | CASSSGGQNTEAFF
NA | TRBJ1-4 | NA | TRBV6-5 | TGTGCCAGCAGAGACCCCGGGGGTGAAAAACTGTTTTTT | CASRDPGGEKLFF
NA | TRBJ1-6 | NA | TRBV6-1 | TGTGCCAGCAGTGCCCACCCTGGGACACCTAATTCACCCCTCCACTTT | CASSAHPGTPNSPLHF
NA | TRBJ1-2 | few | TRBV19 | TGTGCCAGTACCCCCTCCGGGACGGCGCCCAATGGCTACACCTTC | CASTPSGTAPNGYTF
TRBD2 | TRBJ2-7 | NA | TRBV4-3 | TGCGCCAGCAGCCAAGATAATGGACTAGCGGGGACCTACGAGCAGTACTTC | CASSQDNGLAGTYEQYF
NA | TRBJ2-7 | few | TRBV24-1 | TGTGCCACCAGTAGGGACGACTACGAGCAGTACTTC | CATSRDDYEQYF